This TCR beta chain was obtained from a study of Ad26.COV2.S vaccination and SARS-CoV-2 variants. Treatment: some 20 received Ad26.COV2.S at low or high dose, single or two shots; about 5 received placebo; per-sample allocation not given. The study sampled participants on day 63 after the first vaccine or placebo injection. In germline, CDR1 is SGHRS, CDR2 YFSETQ. Trimming left V 2 bases short and J 4 bases short, with 12 bases between. The CDR3 sequence is 15 residues long. Libraries were prepared by immunoSEQ multiplex PCR; TCRdb keeps only in-frame clonotypes and omits some of them. This repertoire shows 400,000 to 450,000 clones, 80% to 95% found once; its top ten account for 12%.

Sequences were derived from peripheral blood, sampled in a trial of Ad26.COV2.S vaccine versus placebo. This clonotype was sampled from a person between 18 and 59 years old who received the Ad26.COV2.S COVID-19 vaccine or a placebo. This chain joins TRBV5-1 and TRBJ2-2; D is perhaps TRBD2 (5 bases). The CDR3 nucleotides are TGCGCCAGCAGCTTCGAGGGAACGACCACCGGGGAGCTGTTTTTT. This encodes CASSFEGTTTGELFF.